This T cell receptor (beta chain) emerged from a study of blood T cell repertoires in COVID-19. Study-level background: From T cells, B-cell-depleted T cells, or PBMCs came the material, which was cDNA or gDNA.

J gave up 5 bases and V 4 bases, and 5 bases lay outside the gene matches. This CDR3 comprises 14 residues. Germline lookup yields CDR1 SNHLY and CDR2 FYNNEI. Source study methods: It was from reference gene primer amplification that nucleated cell counts were estimated. Assay used: immunoSEQ multiplex PCR; TCRdb lists only in-frame clones, some missing. V and J calls and clone size follow that table, whereas D and trimming were derived from the DNA. The table has 390,000 or so clones, almost 90% seen once; the top ten hold 6.5% to 7%. This chain joins TRBV2 and TRBJ2-1; 7 nucleotides match TRBD2. Material for sequencing was peripheral blood. This clonotype was obtained from a man between 18 and 35 years old with active or convalescent COVID-19. DNA of the CDR3: TGTGCCAGCAGTGTCCGGGAGGAAAACAATGAGCAGTTCTTC. Protein sequence: CASSVREENNEQFF.